This T cell receptor (beta chain) was sequenced in a study of blood T cell repertoires in COVID-19. Study-level background: T cells, B-cell-depleted T cells, or PBMCs supplied cDNA or gDNA.

Germline V gene lookup returns CDR1 SGHRS and CDR2 YFSETQ. The junction had 6 bases not matched to a gene; V was cut back by 4 bases and J by 4 bases. The CDR3 is made up of 17 amino acids. Methods used by the authors: Scientists estimated how many nucleated cells there were by amplifying reference gene primers. Only in-frame clones appear in the TCRdb table, and some are missing; sequencing was by immunoSEQ multiplex PCR. V and J calls and clone size follow that table, whereas D and trimming were derived from the DNA. The sample shows more than 30,000 clones, 80% of them seen only once. Sequenced: peripheral blood. The clonotype comes from a woman between 65 and 79 years old with acute or convalescent COVID-19. The V call is TRBV5-1, the J call TRBJ2-2; 14 bases fit TRBD2. The CDR3 reads CASSAMTSGRGTGELFF. CDR3 bases: TGCGCCAGCAGCGCCATGACTAGCGGGAGGGGCACCGGGGAGCTGTTTTTT.